Listed below are T cell receptor beta chains from one sample, sequenced in a study of regulatory T cells in long-lasting Graves disease. TCRdb re-called the multiplex PCR reads through MiXCR, storing one row per CDR3 protein. This table has roughly 450,000 distinct CDR3 sequences, approximately 23% appearing once. Sequencing used peripheral blood mononuclear cells (PBMCs), obtained when the disease was refractory, from a patient treated with antithyroid drugs. The receptor source for this set is a female donor with Graves disease. The CDR3 runs from the conserved cysteine through the conserved F or W. Fields, in order: V gene, D gene, clone size, J gene, CDR3 DNA, CDR3 protein. A D gene is named only where the DNA matches it firmly. Size is omitted from some rows. Given values are once, few, many or a class for expanded clones.

v_call: TRBV27; d_call: .; clone_size: .; j_call: TRBJ2-7; cdr3_nt: TGTGCCAGCAGTCGGAACCTAGAAGGTGAGCAGTACTTC; cdr3_aa: CASSRNLEGEQYF
v_call: TRBV6-2/TRBV6-3; d_call: .; clone_size: .; j_call: TRBJ1-1; cdr3_nt: TGTGCCAGCAGCCAAGACAGGAGCACTGAAGCTTTCTTT; cdr3_aa: CASSQDRSTEAFF
v_call: TRBV6-5; d_call: TRBD1; clone_size: .; j_call: TRBJ2-4; cdr3_nt: TGTGCCAGCAGTTCACCGGGACAGGGGCCCTATTGGTACTTC; cdr3_aa: CASSSPGQGPYWYF
v_call: TRBV12-3/TRBV12-4; d_call: TRBD1; clone_size: many; j_call: TRBJ2-2; cdr3_nt: TGTGCCAGCAGTTTCCTACAGGGGCTCGGGGAGCTGTTTTTT; cdr3_aa: CASSFLQGLGELFF
v_call: TRBV5-1; d_call: TRBD1; clone_size: .; j_call: TRBJ1-1; cdr3_nt: TGCGCCAGCAGATTGGGACAGTTGAACGCTGAAGCTTTCTTT; cdr3_aa: CASRLGQLNAEAFF
v_call: TRBV6-5; d_call: TRBD1; clone_size: .; j_call: TRBJ1-5; cdr3_nt: TGTGCCAGCAGTTCCCGAGGGACAGGGGGGGAGCAGCCCCAGCATTTT; cdr3_aa: CASSSRGTGGEQPQHF
v_call: TRBV9; d_call: .; clone_size: many; j_call: TRBJ1-2; cdr3_nt: TGTGCCAGCAGCTCTACGACACGGGGATATGGCTACACCTTC; cdr3_aa: CASSSTTRGYGYTF
v_call: TRBV28; d_call: .; clone_size: many; j_call: TRBJ2-7; cdr3_nt: TGTGCCAGCAGTTTAACGCCCTTAACCTACGAGCAGTACTTC; cdr3_aa: CASSLTPLTYEQYF
v_call: TRBV20-1; d_call: TRBD1; clone_size: many; j_call: TRBJ2-7; cdr3_nt: TGCAGTGCGAGAGGGGCCGGACAGGACTCCTACGAGCAGTACTTC; cdr3_aa: CSARGAGQDSYEQYF
v_call: TRBV2; d_call: TRBD1; clone_size: many; j_call: TRBJ2-7; cdr3_nt: TGTGCCAGCAGTGAAGCGCCCGGGACAGGCTACGAGCAGTACTTC; cdr3_aa: CASSEAPGTGYEQYF
v_call: TRBV20-1; d_call: TRBD1; clone_size: few; j_call: TRBJ1-1; cdr3_nt: TGCAGTGCTAGAGATCCAGCGCGAGGACAGGGAAACACTGAAGCTTTCTTT; cdr3_aa: CSARDPARGQGNTEAFF
v_call: TRBV3-1; d_call: .; clone_size: .; j_call: TRBJ1-2; cdr3_nt: TGTGCCAGCAGCCGGAACCCACAGGGAAACTATGGCTACACCTTC; cdr3_aa: CASSRNPQGNYGYTF
v_call: TRBV3-1; d_call: .; clone_size: few; j_call: TRBJ1-2; cdr3_nt: TGTGCCAGCAGCCCCCCCGGACAGAGTTTCTATGGCTACACCTTC; cdr3_aa: CASSPPGQSFYGYTF
v_call: TRBV13; d_call: .; clone_size: many; j_call: TRBJ1-5; cdr3_nt: TGTGCCAGCAGCTCCTCGGGGGGGCACAATCAGCCCCAGCATTTT; cdr3_aa: CASSSSGGHNQPQHF
v_call: TRBV6-1; d_call: .; clone_size: many; j_call: TRBJ1-1; cdr3_nt: TGTGCCAGCAGTAAGGAAGGAGTCGAAGCTTTCTTT; cdr3_aa: CASSKEGVEAFF
v_call: TRBV5-1; d_call: .; clone_size: few; j_call: TRBJ1-1; cdr3_nt: TGCGCCAGCAGCTTAGGGGGGGCGAGTGGGACTGAAGCTTTCTTT; cdr3_aa: CASSLGGASGTEAFF
v_call: TRBV28; d_call: TRBD1; clone_size: few; j_call: TRBJ2-1; cdr3_nt: TGTGCCAGCAGTAAAATCCGGACAGGGGGTTACAATGAGCAGTTCTTC; cdr3_aa: CASSKIRTGGYNEQFF
v_call: TRBV19; d_call: .; clone_size: many; j_call: TRBJ1-1; cdr3_nt: TGTGCCAGGAAGACAGGAATTGGGGAAGGATTCACTGAAGCTTTCTTT; cdr3_aa: CARKTGIGEGFTEAFF